The rows below give T cell receptor beta chains drawn from one sample of a study of OX40 agonist ivuxolimab in advanced cancers. Produced via immunoSEQ multiplex PCR; TCRdb's table is partial and in-frame only. Here the sample spans 50,000 or so clones, approximately 88% being singletons. The specimen was CD4+ or CD8+ T cells sorted from blood, collected in a trial of the OX40 agonist ivuxolimab. These receptors all stem from an adult with an advanced solid tumor such as melanoma, head and neck, liver or kidney cancer. Each CDR3 is given with its conserved first and last residue. D genes are given only for firm matches. Size values are once, few and many counts, or a class for expanded clones, and some rows have none.

v_gene	abundance	j_gene	d_gene	CDR3aa	CDR3nt
TRBV10-1	few	TRBJ2-1	TRBD1	CASRGDRGTLEQFF	TGCGCCAGCAGAGGGGACAGGGGGACGCTGGAGCAGTTCTTC
TRBV4-3	NA	TRBJ2-5	NA	CASSRDPSKWETQYF	TGCGCCAGCAGCCGGGACCCGAGCAAATGGGAGACCCAGTACTTC
TRBV29-1	few	TRBJ2-3	NA	CSVVASTDTQYF	TGCAGCGTGGTAGCGAGCACAGATACGCAGTATTTT
TRBV4-3	NA	TRBJ1-2	TRBD1	CASSGWTGKGYTNYGYTF	TGCGCCAGCAGCGGATGGACAGGAAAAGGCTACACTAACTATGGCTACACCTTC
TRBV5-1	NA	TRBJ2-2	NA	CASSPRQGLNTGELFF	TGCGCCAGCAGCCCAAGACAGGGACTGAACACCGGGGAGCTGTTTTTT
TRBV18	few	TRBJ1-4	TRBD1	CASSPPRQGREKLFF	TGTGCCAGCTCACCACCGAGACAGGGAAGGGAAAAACTGTTTTTT
TRBV7-9	NA	TRBJ1-1	NA	CASSYEDSSTEAFF	TGTGCCAGCAGCTATGAAGACAGTTCCACTGAAGCTTTCTTT
TRBV7-2	NA	TRBJ1-1	NA	CASSPPRNSAEAFF	TGTGCCAGCAGCCCCCCCCGGAACAGCGCTGAAGCTTTCTTT
TRBV9	NA	TRBJ2-1	TRBD1	CASSVEDRGLYNEQFF	TGTGCCAGCAGCGTAGAAGACAGGGGGCTCTACAATGAGCAGTTCTTC
TRBV6-6	NA	TRBJ2-2	NA	CASGVLGADTGELFF	TGTGCCAGCGGGGTCCTGGGAGCGGACACCGGGGAGCTGTTTTTT
TRBV18	NA	TRBJ2-7	TRBD1	CASSVGTGEAYEQYF	TGTGCCAGCTCAGTTGGGACAGGGGAAGCCTACGAGCAGTACTTC
TRBV28	NA	TRBJ1-2	NA	CASSAHAPVGYTF	TGTGCCAGCAGTGCGCATGCCCCCGTGGGCTACACCTTC
TRBV10-2	NA	TRBJ2-1	TRBD2	CASSTSGRGNEQFF	TGCGCCAGCTCGACTAGCGGGAGGGGGAATGAGCAGTTCTTC
TRBV5-1	NA	TRBJ1-1	NA	CASSLVGLNTEAFF	TGCGCCAGCAGCTTGGTGGGGTTGAACACTGAAGCTTTCTTT
TRBV29-1	NA	TRBJ1-1	NA	CSVEDRTSNTEAFF	TGCAGCGTTGAAGATAGGACGTCCAACACTGAAGCTTTCTTT
TRBV19	NA	TRBJ1-4	NA	CASGPARLGSTNEKLFF	TGTGCCAGTGGCCCCGCTAGGCTAGGCTCAACTAATGAAAAACTGTTTTTT
TRBV4-1	NA	TRBJ2-4	TRBD1	CASSQDPQGAQNIQYF	TGCGCCAGCAGCCAAGATCCACAGGGGGCTCAAAACATTCAGTACTTC
TRBV6-1	NA	TRBJ2-2	NA	CASSEVGPGELFF	TGTGCCAGCAGTGAAGTGGGTCCCGGGGAGCTGTTTTTT
TRBV7-6	NA	TRBJ2-5	NA	CASSLKGALETQYF	TGTGCCAGCAGCTTAAAAGGGGCATTAGAGACCCAGTACTTC
TRBV4-1	NA	TRBJ1-5	NA	CASSQKEGGGQPQHF	TGCGCCAGCAGCCAAAAGGAAGGGGGAGGACAGCCCCAGCATTTT
TRBV14	NA	TRBJ2-5	NA	CASSQVLETQYF	TGTGCCAGCAGCCAAGTTCTAGAGACCCAGTACTTC
TRBV5-1	NA	TRBJ2-7	TRBD1	CASSPDRAGSYEQYF	TGCGCCAGCAGCCCGGACAGGGCAGGATCCTACGAGCAGTACTTC
TRBV19	NA	TRBJ1-1	NA	CASSIGGPNTEAFF	TGTGCCAGTAGTATAGGGGGCCCAAACACTGAAGCTTTCTTT
TRBV5-5	NA	TRBJ2-5	TRBD1	CASSWTGLETQYF	TGTGCCAGCAGCTGGACAGGGTTGGAGACCCAGTACTTC
TRBV19	once	TRBJ1-5	NA	CASSMDANNQPQHF	TGTGCCAGTAGTATGGACGCCAACAATCAGCCCCAGCATTTT
TRBV19	NA	TRBJ2-2	NA	CASNKNRDLNTGELFF	TGTGCCAGTAATAAAAACAGGGATTTGAACACCGGGGAGCTGTTTTTT
TRBV7-8	NA	TRBJ2-7	TRBD1	CASSADRDREQYF	TGTGCCAGCAGCGCCGACAGGGACCGCGAGCAGTACTTC
TRBV5-6	NA	TRBJ2-2	NA	CASSLGGTVNTGELFF	TGTGCCAGCAGCTTAGGGGGGACGGTGAACACCGGGGAGCTGTTTTTT
TRBV6-1	NA	TRBJ2-3	TRBD2	CASSAVGTSPDTQYF	TGTGCCAGCAGCGCGGTAGGGACTAGTCCAGATACGCAGTATTTT
TRBV10-3	NA	TRBJ1-1	TRBD1	CAISETGGTEAFF	TGTGCCATCAGTGAAACAGGGGGCACTGAAGCTTTCTTT
TRBV7-3	NA	TRBJ2-5	NA	CASSLYPEGETQYF	TGTGCCAGCAGCTTATACCCCGAGGGAGAGACCCAGTACTTC
TRBV11-1	NA	TRBJ2-5	TRBD1	CASTRDRGTQYF	TGTGCCAGCACCAGGGACAGGGGGACCCAGTACTTC
TRBV5-1	NA	TRBJ2-5	NA	CASSLAQGQETQYF	TGCGCCAGCAGCTTGGCCCAGGGGCAAGAGACCCAGTACTTC
TRBV7-9	NA	TRBJ2-1	TRBD2	CASSFAGDYNEQFF	TGTGCCAGCAGCTTTGCGGGAGACTACAATGAGCAGTTCTTC
TRBV28	NA	TRBJ1-1	NA	CASSLLRGSGAFF	TGTGCCAGCAGTTTATTGCGAGGGTCCGGAGCTTTCTTT
TRBV28	NA	TRBJ2-5	NA	CASSPQGLGRETQYF	TGTGCCAGCAGTCCACAGGGATTGGGCAGAGAGACCCAGTACTTC
TRBV7-9	few	TRBJ2-1	TRBD2	CASSIPLVGLAGGWEQFF	TGTGCCAGCAGCATCCCTCTAGTGGGACTAGCGGGAGGATGGGAGCAGTTCTTC
TRBV5-1	NA	TRBJ2-5	NA	CASSLASGIRETQYF	TGCGCCAGCAGCTTGGCGTCAGGGATCCGCGAGACCCAGTACTTC
TRBV7-9	NA	TRBJ2-5	TRBD1	CASSLGQAVETQYF	TGTGCCAGCAGCTTGGGACAGGCGGTAGAGACCCAGTACTTC
TRBV28	NA	TRBJ1-4	NA	CASSSQGAGNEKLFF	TGTGCCAGCAGTTCCCAGGGAGCGGGTAATGAAAAACTGTTTTTT
TRBV14	NA	TRBJ2-1	NA	CASSHPGSYNEQFF	TGTGCCAGCAGCCACCCCGGGTCCTACAATGAGCAGTTCTTC
TRBV29-1	NA	TRBJ2-2	NA	CSVARDANTGELFF	TGCAGCGTTGCCCGGGACGCAAACACCGGGGAGCTGTTTTTT
TRBV18	NA	TRBJ1-4	NA	CASSPAVGTTNEKLFF	TGTGCCAGCTCACCGGCGGTGGGGACGACTAATGAAAAACTGTTTTTT
TRBV6-5	NA	TRBJ2-7	TRBD2	CASNTASGRMQYF	TGTGCCAGCAATACGGCTAGCGGGAGGATGCAGTACTTC
TRBV10-3	NA	TRBJ2-3	NA	CAISETASTDTQYF	TGTGCCATCAGTGAGACTGCTAGCACAGATACGCAGTATTTT
TRBV7-9	NA	TRBJ1-2	NA	CASSFQAQEGGYTF	TGTGCCAGCAGCTTTCAGGCTCAAGAGGGAGGCTACACCTTC
TRBV5-1	NA	TRBJ2-1	TRBD2	CASSPGVSGAGYEQFF	TGCGCCAGCAGCCCGGGCGTCTCAGGAGCGGGATATGAGCAGTTCTTC